This T cell receptor (beta chain) was identified during a study of OX40 agonist ivuxolimab in advanced cancers. General notes on the study: Ivuxolimab was a fully human IgG2 agonistic monoclonal antibody targeting the costimulatory receptor OX40 (CD134). Intravenous ivuxolimab was administered to patients every 2 weeks at six dose levels: 0.01, 0.1, 0.3, 1.5, 3 and 10 mg/kg. Of the roughly 52 dose-escalation patients, hepatocellular carcinoma was present in around 20, melanoma in around 15, renal cell carcinoma in 9 and head and neck cancer in 9. In the dose-escalation cohort, 65% to 90% of patients were male, and the mean age was roughly 60 years, with a range of about 23 to 90. Prior anti-PD-1, anti-PD-L1 or anti-CTLA-4 therapy was permitted, and about 40% of dose-escalation patients had received checkpoint inhibitors. Partial responses were achieved by three dose-escalation patients, of whom one had hepatocellular carcinoma and two had cutaneous melanoma. Peripheral TCRbeta sequencing was intended to test whether TCR sequence diversity was altered and clonal T-cell expansion was caused by ivuxolimab. The paper covers the monotherapy dose-escalation part of the phase I ivuxolimab trial, which included N of about 50 patients.

Study-wide conclusions, independent of this receptor: In the 0.1-3.0 mg/kg groups, partial responders were among the patients with the lowest normalized peripheral clonal expansion, particularly in CD8+ T cells. At doses from 0.1 to 3.0 mg/kg, clonal expansion was seen in both CD4+ and CD8+ blood T cells between baseline and week 6. Low levels of normalized T-cell clonal expansion were also seen in some patients who did not respond. The antigen specificity of the peripheral T cells that underwent clonal expansion was not determined. After ivuxolimab, expanded clones were on average more numerous among CD8+ T cells than among CD4+ T cells.

Worth noting for this clone: Its antigen is not yet known. The sample holds no much larger clone one base away, and base qualities are not on file.

The CDR3 has 18 amino acids, counting the end cysteine and phenylalanine. Solely the CDR3 DNA is kept, with 54 bases framed from the first base. After removal of 3 bases from V and 1 base from J, the junction retains 7 bases not matched to a gene. Sequences SGDLS (CDR1) and YYNGEE (CDR2) are obtained from the germline V gene. The trial excluded patients who had a history of autoimmune disease or who were on systemic immunosuppression. Peripheral blood for TCR sequencing was drawn from every dose cohort at baseline, at cycle 4 day 1 and at cycle 7 day 1. Samples came from an open-label, multicenter, first-in-human phase I dose-escalation trial of ivuxolimab. Adults with locally advanced or metastatic melanoma, renal cell, hepatocellular, or head and neck squamous cell carcinoma were enrolled in the trial. Before TCR sequencing, CD4+ and CD8+ T cells were separately sorted from peripheral blood. For sequencing of the TCRbeta CDR3 region, genomic DNA was extracted from the sorted cells. The immunoSEQ Assay was used for sequencing of TCRbeta CDR3 regions. TCRdb's version of the immuneACCESS table is confined to in-frame rearrangements and falls short of the full clone set. An unresolved V gene accounts for under half of the shortfall where checked; the remainder is of unknown origin. The sample has 20,000 to 25,000 clones on record, less than 90% of them singletons. The top ten clonotypes cover over 11% of the sample.

The sample here was CD4+ or CD8+ T cells sorted from blood, taken in a trial of the OX40 agonist ivuxolimab. The source is an adult with an advanced solid tumor such as melanoma, head and neck, liver or kidney cancer. The chain links TRBV9 with TRBJ2-6; TRBD1 agrees with 10 junctional bases. The base sequence is TGTGCCAGCAGCGCCCCGGGACAGGGGAGGTCTGGGGCCAACGTCCTGACTTTC. It is translated as CASSAPGQGRSGANVLTF.